The rows below give T cell receptor beta chains drawn from one sample of a study of molecular identifiers for immune sequencing clone quantification. Each CDR3 protein is one row after TCRdb ran MiXCR on the PCR reads. Of 97,000 or so distinct CDR3 sequences in the sample, 20% to 25% were seen once. The sample consisted of naive CD8+ T cells from blood, with Jurkat cell RNA spiked in. Receptor source: a human donor in good health. Some libraries in this study had Jurkat cell RNA spiked in. CDR3s include the opening cysteine and the closing phenylalanine or tryptophan. D genes are given only for firm matches. Size is stated for part of the rows, as once, few or many counts, or as a class when the clone is expanded.

v_gene,len,abundance,d_gene,j_gene,CDR3nt,CDR3aa
TRBV5-1,16,NA,NA,TRBJ2-3,TGCGCCAGCGGCCCGGGACTGGCGGAGGACACAGATACGCAGTATTTT,CASGPGLAEDTDTQYF
TRBV10-3,16,many,NA,TRBJ2-7,TGTGCCATCAGTGAGTCGATTATTGAACAGACCTACGAGCAGTACTTC,CAISESIIEQTYEQYF
TRBV4-2,16,NA,NA,TRBJ1-5,TGTGCCAGCAGCCAAGCCCCCGCCGGCCCTGGGCAGCCCCAGCATTTT,CASSQAPAGPGQPQHF
TRBV12-3/TRBV12-4,16,many,NA,TRBJ2-2,TGTGCCAGCAGTAATGGGACATCCTTGGCCACCGGGGAGCTGTTTTTT,CASSNGTSLATGELFF
TRBV9,16,many,TRBD2,TRBJ2-4,TGTGCCAGCAGCGTAGAAGCGGGAGGGCCGGGAGACATTCAGTACTTC,CASSVEAGGPGDIQYF
TRBV11-2,12,many,NA,TRBJ2-7,TGTGCCAGCAGCTTGGGAGCCTACGAGCAGTACTTC,CASSLGAYEQYF
TRBV7-9,16,many,NA,TRBJ2-3,TGTGCCAGCAGCGCACCCCCCCGGGGGTCGGCAGATACGCAGTATTTT,CASSAPPRGSADTQYF
TRBV12-3/TRBV12-4,13,NA,NA,TRBJ1-1,TGTGCCAGCATTGACACCCTGGTCACTGAAGCTTTCTTT,CASIDTLVTEAFF
TRBV9,14,NA,NA,TRBJ2-5,TGTGCCAACAGCGTAATCAGGGATTACGAAACCCAATACTTC,CANSVIRDYETQYF
TRBV12-3/TRBV12-4,15,many,NA,TRBJ2-2,TGTGCCAGCAGTTTGAACGGGATGGGGTTTGAGGAGCTGTTTTTT,CASSLNGMGFEELFF
TRBV4-3,14,many,TRBD2,TRBJ2-7,TGCGCCAGCAGCCAAGGGACTAGCGGCTACGAGCAGTACTTC,CASSQGTSGYEQYF
TRBV7-9,14,many,NA,TRBJ2-7,TGTGCCAGCAGCTTAGGAGACTGGAACTACGAGCAGTACTTC,CASSLGDWNYEQYF
TRBV6-2/TRBV6-3,15,many,NA,TRBJ1-1,TGTGCCAGCAGTTGGGACGGATCCCTAGGGTCTGAAGCTTTCTTT,CASSWDGSLGSEAFF
TRBV4-1,15,many,TRBD1,TRBJ1-5,TGCGCCAGCAGCCGGGGGACAGATAGCAATCAGCCCCAGCATTTT,CASSRGTDSNQPQHF
TRBV7-2,14,many,NA,TRBJ2-7,TGTGCCAGCAGCTTAGAAACGCTAGCTTACGAGCAGTACTTC,CASSLETLAYEQYF
TRBV12-5,15,many,NA,TRBJ2-5,TGTGCTAGTGGTTTGGGGACGACAGCCCAAGAGACCCAGTACTTC,CASGLGTTAQETQYF
TRBV19,17,NA,NA,TRBJ1-5,TGTGCCAGTAGTTGGGTCTTCCGGGACAAACTAGGTCAGCCCCAGCATTTT,CASSWVFRDKLGQPQHF
TRBV5-6,19,many,TRBD2,TRBJ2-7,TGTGCCAGCAGCTTGGATGGTAGCGGGAGGGTCCGTAGCCGATACGAGCAGTACTTC,CASSLDGSGRVRSRYEQYF
TRBV27,17,NA,NA,TRBJ1-5,TGTGCCAGCAGTCTGAAATCGTGGACGGACAACAATCAGCCCCAGCATTTT,CASSLKSWTDNNQPQHF
TRBV11-2,18,many,NA,TRBJ2-3,TGTGCCAGCAGCTTAGATCAGATAGACGGGAGTAGCACAGATACGCAGTATTTT,CASSLDQIDGSSTDTQYF
TRBV9,15,many,TRBD2,TRBJ2-7,TGTGCCAGCAGCGTAGGAGGGAGCGGGAGGGTCGAGCAGTACTTC,CASSVGGSGRVEQYF
TRBV12-3/TRBV12-4,15,few,NA,TRBJ2-1,TGTGCCAGCAGTTCAGGGCATTCGAGAAACAATGAGCAGTTCTTC,CASSSGHSRNNEQFF
TRBV25-1,13,few,NA,TRBJ2-1,TGTGCCAGCAGTGAAGGGAGTCTGCTTGAGCAGTTCTTC,CASSEGSLLEQFF
TRBV7-9,12,many,NA,TRBJ2-7,TGTGCCACCCTTCCCCTCGGGCCCGAGCAGTACTTC,CATLPLGPEQYF
TRBV29-1,15,many,TRBD1,TRBJ2-3,TGCAGCGTTGATGCGGGCGGGACAGGGCTTGATACGCAGTATTTT,CSVDAGGTGLDTQYF
TRBV6-5,12,many,NA,TRBJ2-7,TGTGCCAGCAGAATTGGGCCCCGAGAGCAGTACTTC,CASRIGPREQYF
TRBV4-3,15,many,NA,TRBJ2-7,TGCGCCAGCAGCCAAGCCTCCGGGACACCCTACGAGCAGTACTTC,CASSQASGTPYEQYF
TRBV6-2/TRBV6-3,14,many,NA,TRBJ2-2,TGTGCCAGCAGTTACATCGGATACACCGGGGAGCTGTTTTTT,CASSYIGYTGELFF
TRBV7-9,14,many,NA,TRBJ2-2,TGTGCCAGCAGCTTAGTCGGAGGGACCGGGGAGCTGTTTTTT,CASSLVGGTGELFF
TRBV27,14,many,NA,TRBJ2-6,TGTGCCAGCAGTCCGGACTCTGGGGCCAACGTCCTGACTTTC,CASSPDSGANVLTF
TRBV20-1,12,many,NA,TRBJ1-1,TGCAGTGCTAGAGGGCTAGATGCCGGATTTTTCTTT,CSARGLDAGFFF
TRBV13,15,few,NA,TRBJ2-1,TGTGCCAGCAGCTTAGAAGACGGAGCCTACAATGAGCAGTTCTTC,CASSLEDGAYNEQFF
TRBV19,14,NA,TRBD1,TRBJ2-7,TGTGCCAGTAGTCCGACAGGGGGCTCCTACGAGCAGTACTTC,CASSPTGGSYEQYF
TRBV27,18,few,TRBD1,TRBJ2-3,TGTGCCAGCAGTTTATTGGTGGGACAGGGGGACCGGACAGATACGCAGTATTTT,CASSLLVGQGDRTDTQYF
TRBV12-3/TRBV12-4,12,NA,NA,TRBJ2-1,TGTGCCAGCAGCGATCGACAAGGTGAGCAGTTCTTC,CASSDRQGEQFF
TRBV10-3,15,many,TRBD2,TRBJ2-7,TGTGCCATCAGCAGCCTTAGCGGGACCGCCTACGAGCAGTACTTC,CAISSLSGTAYEQYF
TRBV19,14,many,TRBD1,TRBJ1-1,TGTGCCAGTAGTATAGCCACAGGGGGCACTGAAGCTTTCTTT,CASSIATGGTEAFF
TRBV20-1,15,many,TRBD1,TRBJ2-7,TGCAGTGCCCCTAAGACAGGGGTATCTCGGAACGAGCAGTACTTC,CSAPKTGVSRNEQYF
TRBV29-1,17,NA,TRBD2,TRBJ2-2,TGCAGCGTCGCTGGGACTAGCGGGGGAACAAACACCGGGGAGCTGTTTTTT,CSVAGTSGGTNTGELFF
TRBV10-3,11,many,NA,TRBJ2-7,TGTGCCACGGGTCCAGGTGGGGAGCAGTACTTC,CATGPGGEQYF
TRBV4-1,15,few,TRBD1,TRBJ2-7,TGCGCCAGCCGCCATACAGGGGGCCTTGAGGGCGAGCAGTACTTC,CASRHTGGLEGEQYF
TRBV5-1,12,NA,NA,TRBJ2-3,TGCGCCAGCAGCTTGGACTCAGATACGCAGTATTTT,CASSLDSDTQYF
TRBV29-1,16,many,TRBD2,TRBJ2-5,TGCAGCGTTGATGCAGGCGGGCTAGCGGGAGAAGAGACCCAGTACTTC,CSVDAGGLAGEETQYF
TRBV4-3,15,NA,NA,TRBJ2-2,TGCGCCCGCCGCCAAGGGGCAGGGGCCCCCGGGGAGCTGTTTTTT,CARRQGAGAPGELFF
TRBV7-6,18,NA,TRBD2,TRBJ2-2,TGTGCCAGCAGCTTAGAATCAGTGGCGGGAGTGGTCACCGGGGAGCTGTTTTTT,CASSLESVAGVVTGELFF
TRBV5-5,16,many,NA,TRBJ2-7,TGTGCCAGCAGCTTGGAGGGGGGACCCACCGGTTTGGAGCAGTACTTC,CASSLEGGPTGLEQYF
TRBV6-2/TRBV6-3,13,many,NA,TRBJ2-3,TGTGCCAGCAGTTACGCCGCCCCAGATACGCAGTATTTT,CASSYAAPDTQYF
TRBV29-1,14,NA,NA,TRBJ2-3,TGCAGCGTAGAATTACAGGGGAGGTCAGATACGCAGTATTTT,CSVELQGRSDTQYF
TRBV27,15,NA,TRBD2,TRBJ2-3,TGTGCCAGCAGTTCGGGGCCTAGCGGTGGCGCTCCGCAGTCTTTT,CASSSGPSGGAPQSF
TRBV20-1,16,many,NA,TRBJ2-3,TGCAGTGCTAGAGATTACTACGCGGTTCTCACAGATACGCAGTATTTT,CSARDYYAVLTDTQYF
TRBV4-1,18,many,TRBD1,TRBJ1-5,TGCGCCAGCAGCCAAGAAGTCTCAGGGGGATTTAGCAATCAGCCCCAGCATTTT,CASSQEVSGGFSNQPQHF
TRBV7-7,15,many,NA,TRBJ2-5,TGTGCCAGCAGCCCAAGCCCCGCTCCCCAAGAGACCCAGTACTTC,CASSPSPAPQETQYF
TRBV7-9,12,few,NA,TRBJ2-7,TGTGCCAGCAGCGACGGCCCGGCCGAGCAGTACTTC,CASSDGPAEQYF